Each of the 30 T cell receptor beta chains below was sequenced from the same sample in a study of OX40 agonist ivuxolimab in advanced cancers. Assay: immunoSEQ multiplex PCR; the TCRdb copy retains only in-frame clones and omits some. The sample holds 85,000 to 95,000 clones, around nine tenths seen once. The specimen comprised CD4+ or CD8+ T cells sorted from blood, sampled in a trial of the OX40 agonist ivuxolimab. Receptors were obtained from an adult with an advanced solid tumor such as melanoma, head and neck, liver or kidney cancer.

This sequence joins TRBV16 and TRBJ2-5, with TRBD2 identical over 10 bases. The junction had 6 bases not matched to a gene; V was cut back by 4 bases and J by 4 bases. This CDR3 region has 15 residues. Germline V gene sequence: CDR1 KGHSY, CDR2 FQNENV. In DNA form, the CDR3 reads TGTGCCAGCAGCCCCTCGGTAGCGGGAGGAGAGACCCAGTACTTC. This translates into CASSPSVAGGETQYF.

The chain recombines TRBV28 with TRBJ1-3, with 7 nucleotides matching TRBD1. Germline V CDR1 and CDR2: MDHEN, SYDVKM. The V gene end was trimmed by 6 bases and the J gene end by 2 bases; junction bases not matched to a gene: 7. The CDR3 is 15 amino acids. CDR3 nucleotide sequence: TGTGCCAGCAGGAGTAGGGGGCCGACTGGAAACACCATATATTTT. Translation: CASRSRGPTGNTIYF. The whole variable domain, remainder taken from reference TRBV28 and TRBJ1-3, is DVKVTQSSRYLVKRTGEKVFLECVQDMDHENMFWYRQDPGLGLRLIYFSYDVKMKEKGDIPEGYSVSREKKERFSLILESASTNQTSMYLCASRSRGPTGNTIYFGEGSWLTVV.

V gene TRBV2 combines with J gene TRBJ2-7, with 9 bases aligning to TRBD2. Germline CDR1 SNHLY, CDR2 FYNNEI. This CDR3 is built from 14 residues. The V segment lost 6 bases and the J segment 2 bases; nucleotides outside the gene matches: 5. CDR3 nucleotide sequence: TGTGCCAGCAGGATCGCTAGCGGGGCCTACGAGCAGTACTTC. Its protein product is CASRIASGAYEQYF. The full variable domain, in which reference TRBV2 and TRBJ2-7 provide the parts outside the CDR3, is EPEVTQTPSHQVTQMGQEVILRCVPISNHLYFYWYRQILGQKVEFLVSFYNNEISEKSEIFDDQFSVERPDGSNFTLKIRSTKLEDSAMYFCASRIASGAYEQYFGPGTRLTVT.

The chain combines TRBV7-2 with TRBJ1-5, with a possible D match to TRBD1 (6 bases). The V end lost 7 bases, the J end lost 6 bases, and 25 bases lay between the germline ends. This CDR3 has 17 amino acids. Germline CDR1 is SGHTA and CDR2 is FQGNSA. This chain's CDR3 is CASKLIGSGGPVQPQHF. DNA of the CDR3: TGTGCCAGCAAGTTGATCGGGTCGGGGGGCCCTGTTCAGCCCCAGCATTTT.

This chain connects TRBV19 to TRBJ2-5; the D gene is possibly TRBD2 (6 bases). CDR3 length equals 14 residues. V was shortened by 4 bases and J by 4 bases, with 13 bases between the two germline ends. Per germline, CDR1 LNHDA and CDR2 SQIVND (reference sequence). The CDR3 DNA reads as TGTGCCAGTAGTAAGGCGGCGGGGCGAGAGACCCAGTACTTC. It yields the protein CASSKAAGRETQYF.

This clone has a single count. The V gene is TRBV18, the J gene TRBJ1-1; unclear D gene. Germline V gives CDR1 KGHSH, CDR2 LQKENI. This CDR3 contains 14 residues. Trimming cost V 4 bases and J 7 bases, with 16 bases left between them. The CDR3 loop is CASSLADPPIEAFF. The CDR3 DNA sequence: TGTGCCAGCTCACTAGCGGACCCACCCATTGAAGCTTTCTTT.

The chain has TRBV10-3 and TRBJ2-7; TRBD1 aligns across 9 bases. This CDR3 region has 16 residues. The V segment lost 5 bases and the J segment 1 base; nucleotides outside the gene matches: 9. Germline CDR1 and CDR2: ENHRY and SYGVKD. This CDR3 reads CAISPLRDRVSYEQYF. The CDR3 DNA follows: TGTGCCATCAGTCCTTTGAGGGACAGGGTGTCCTACGAGCAGTACTTC.

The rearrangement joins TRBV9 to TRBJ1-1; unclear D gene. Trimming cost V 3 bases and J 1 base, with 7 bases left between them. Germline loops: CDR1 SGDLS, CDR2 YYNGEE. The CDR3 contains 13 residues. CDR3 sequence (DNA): TGTGCCAGCAGCGCGGAGCAGAACACTGAAGCTTTCTTT. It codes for CASSAEQNTEAFF. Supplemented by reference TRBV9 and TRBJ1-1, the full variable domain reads DSGVTQTPKHLITATGQRVTLRCSPRSGDLSVYWYQQSLDQGLQFLIQYYNGEERAKGNILERFSAQQFPDLHSELNLSSLELGDSALYFCASSAEQNTEAFFGQGTRLTVV.

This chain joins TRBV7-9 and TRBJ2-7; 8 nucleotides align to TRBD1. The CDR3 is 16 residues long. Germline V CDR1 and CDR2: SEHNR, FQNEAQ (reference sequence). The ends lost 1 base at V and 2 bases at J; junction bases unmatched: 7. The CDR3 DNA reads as TGTGCCAGCAGCTTAGGATCGACAGGGGTCCCCTACGAGCAGTACTTC. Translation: CASSLGSTGVPYEQYF. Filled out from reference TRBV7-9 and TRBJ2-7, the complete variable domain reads DTGVSQNPRHKITKRGQNVTFRCDPISEHNRLYWYRQTLGQGPEFLTYFQNEAQLEKSRLLSDRFSAERPKGSFSTLEIQRTEQGDSAMYLCASSLGSTGVPYEQYFGPGTRLTVT.

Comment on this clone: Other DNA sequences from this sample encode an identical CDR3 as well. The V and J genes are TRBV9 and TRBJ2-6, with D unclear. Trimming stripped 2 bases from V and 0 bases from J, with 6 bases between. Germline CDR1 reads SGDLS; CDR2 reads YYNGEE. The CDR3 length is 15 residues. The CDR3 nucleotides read TGTGCCAGCAGCGTTCAAGGCTCTGGGGCCAACGTCCTGACTTTC. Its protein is CASSVQGSGANVLTF.

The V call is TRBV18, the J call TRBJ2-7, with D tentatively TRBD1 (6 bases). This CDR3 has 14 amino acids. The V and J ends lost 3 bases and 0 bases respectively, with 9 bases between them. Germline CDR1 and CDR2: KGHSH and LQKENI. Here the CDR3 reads CASSPDSNSYEQYF. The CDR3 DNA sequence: TGTGCCAGCTCACCGGACAGTAACTCCTACGAGCAGTACTTC.

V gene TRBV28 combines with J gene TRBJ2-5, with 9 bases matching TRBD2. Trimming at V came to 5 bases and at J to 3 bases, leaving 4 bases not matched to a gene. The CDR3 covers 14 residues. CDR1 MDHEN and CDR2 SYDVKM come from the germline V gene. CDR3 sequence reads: CASSQGLAKETQYF. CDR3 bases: TGTGCCAGCAGTCAAGGACTAGCGAAAGAGACCCAGTACTTC.

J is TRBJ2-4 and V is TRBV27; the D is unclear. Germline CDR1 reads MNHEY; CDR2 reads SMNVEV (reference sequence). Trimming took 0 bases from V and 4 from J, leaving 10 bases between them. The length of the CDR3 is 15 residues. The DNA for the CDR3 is TGTGCCAGCAGTTTATCGAGGCCAGGTAAAAACATTCAGTACTTC. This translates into CASSLSRPGKNIQYF.

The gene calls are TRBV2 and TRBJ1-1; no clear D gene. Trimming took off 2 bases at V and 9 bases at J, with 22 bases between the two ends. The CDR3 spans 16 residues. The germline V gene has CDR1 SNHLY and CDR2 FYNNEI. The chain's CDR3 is CASSERAGPIGGKAFF. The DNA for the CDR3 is TGTGCCAGCAGTGAAAGGGCGGGCCCGATAGGCGGAAAAGCTTTCTTT.

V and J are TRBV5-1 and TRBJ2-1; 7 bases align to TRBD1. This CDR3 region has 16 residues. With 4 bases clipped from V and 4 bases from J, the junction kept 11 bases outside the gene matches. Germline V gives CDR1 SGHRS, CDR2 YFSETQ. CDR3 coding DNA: TGCGCCAGCAGCCCAAACGCCGTGACAGGGTACAATGAGCAGTTCTTC. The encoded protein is CASSPNAVTGYNEQFF.

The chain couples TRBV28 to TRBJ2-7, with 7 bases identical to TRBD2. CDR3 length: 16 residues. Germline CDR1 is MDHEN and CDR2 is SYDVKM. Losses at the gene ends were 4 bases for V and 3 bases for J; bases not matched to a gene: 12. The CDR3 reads CASSSSASGGFYEQYF. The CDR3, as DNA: TGTGCCAGCAGTTCCAGCGCTAGCGGAGGTTTCTACGAGCAGTACTTC.

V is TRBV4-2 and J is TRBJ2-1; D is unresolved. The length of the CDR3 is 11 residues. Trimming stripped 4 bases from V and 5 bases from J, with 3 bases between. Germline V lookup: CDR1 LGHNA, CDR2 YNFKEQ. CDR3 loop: CASSLNNEQFF. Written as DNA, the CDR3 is TGTGCCAGCAGCCTAAACAATGAGCAGTTCTTC.

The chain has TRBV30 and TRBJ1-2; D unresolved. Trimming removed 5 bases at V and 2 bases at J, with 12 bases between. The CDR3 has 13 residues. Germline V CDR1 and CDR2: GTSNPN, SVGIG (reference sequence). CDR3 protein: CAWRPKTNYGYTF. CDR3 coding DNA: TGTGCCTGGCGGCCCAAGACAAACTATGGCTACACCTTC.

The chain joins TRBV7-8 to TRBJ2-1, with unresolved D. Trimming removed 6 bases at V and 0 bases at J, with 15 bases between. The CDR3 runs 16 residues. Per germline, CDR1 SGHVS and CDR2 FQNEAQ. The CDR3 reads CASRRRRVSSYNEQFF. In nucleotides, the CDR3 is TGTGCCAGCAGGCGACGTAGGGTCAGCTCCTACAATGAGCAGTTCTTC.

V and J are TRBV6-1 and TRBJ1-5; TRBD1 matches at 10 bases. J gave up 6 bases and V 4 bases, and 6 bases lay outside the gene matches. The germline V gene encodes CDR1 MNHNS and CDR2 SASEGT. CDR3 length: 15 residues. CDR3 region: CASSADRGQVQPQHF. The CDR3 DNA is TGTGCCAGCAGTGCTGACAGGGGGCAGGTTCAGCCCCAGCATTTT.

The CDR3 DNA reads as TGTGCCAGCAGCTCAGGGAGCACAGATACGCAGTATTTT. It specifies CASSSGSTDTQYF. The chain has TRBV7-3 and TRBJ2-3; possible D gene TRBD1, 5 bases. CDR1 is SGHTA and CDR2 is FQGTGA in the germline V gene. The CDR3 length is 13 residues. The V gene lost 4 bases and the J gene lost 0 bases, with 5 bases spanning the gap. The full variable domain, its missing parts supplied by reference TRBV7-3 and TRBJ2-3, is GAGVSQTPSNKVTEKGKYVELRCDPISGHTALYWYRQSLGQGPEFLIYFQGTGAADDSGLPNDRFFAVRPEGSVSTLKIQRTERGDSAVYLCASSSGSTDTQYFGPGTRLTVL.

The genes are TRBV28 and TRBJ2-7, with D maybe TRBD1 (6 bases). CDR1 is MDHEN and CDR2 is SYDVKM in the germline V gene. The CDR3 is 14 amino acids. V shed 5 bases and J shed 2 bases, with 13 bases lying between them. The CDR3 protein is CASSPSDRTYEQYF. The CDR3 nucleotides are TGTGCCAGCAGTCCATCGGACAGAACCTACGAGCAGTACTTC.

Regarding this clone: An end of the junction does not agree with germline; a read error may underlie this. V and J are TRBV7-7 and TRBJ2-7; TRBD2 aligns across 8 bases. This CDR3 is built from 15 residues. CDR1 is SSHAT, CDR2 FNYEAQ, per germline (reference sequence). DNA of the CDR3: TGTGCTAGCAGCCCCGGGGTAGCGGGGCCCTACGAGCAGTACTTC. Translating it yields CASSPGVAGPYEQYF.

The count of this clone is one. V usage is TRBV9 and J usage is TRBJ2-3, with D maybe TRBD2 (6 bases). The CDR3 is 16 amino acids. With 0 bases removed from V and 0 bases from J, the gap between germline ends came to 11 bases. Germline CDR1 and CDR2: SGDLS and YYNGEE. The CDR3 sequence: CASSVVGGASTDTQYF. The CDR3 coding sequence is TGTGCCAGCAGCGTAGTTGGAGGGGCTAGCACAGATACGCAGTATTTT.

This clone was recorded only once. In DNA, the CDR3 is TGTGCCAGCAGCATCACTGGGGTCCAGGATGAGCAGTTCTTC. Translated, it gives CASSITGVQDEQFF. The chain has TRBV7-2 and TRBJ2-1, with unresolved D. The CDR3 covers 14 residues. Per the germline V gene, CDR1 is SGHTA and CDR2 is FQGNSA. Trimming left V 5 bases short and J 8 bases short, with 16 bases between.

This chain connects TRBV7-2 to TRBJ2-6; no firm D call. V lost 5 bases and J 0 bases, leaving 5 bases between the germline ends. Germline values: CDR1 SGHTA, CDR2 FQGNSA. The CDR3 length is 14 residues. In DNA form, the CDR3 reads TGTGCCAGCAGCGGTCTCTCTGGGGCCAACGTCCTGACTTTC. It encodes CASSGLSGANVLTF.

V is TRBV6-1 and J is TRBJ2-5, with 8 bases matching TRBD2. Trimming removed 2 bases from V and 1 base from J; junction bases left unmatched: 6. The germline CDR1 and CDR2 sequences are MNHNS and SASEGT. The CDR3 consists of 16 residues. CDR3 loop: CASSESPSGLQETQYF. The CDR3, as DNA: TGTGCCAGCAGTGAATCCCCTAGCGGGCTCCAAGAGACCCAGTACTTC.

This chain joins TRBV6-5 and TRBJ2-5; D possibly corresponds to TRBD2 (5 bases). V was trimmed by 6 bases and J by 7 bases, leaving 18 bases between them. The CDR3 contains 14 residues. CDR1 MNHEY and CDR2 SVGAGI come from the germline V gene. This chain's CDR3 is CASSPGLPEGTQYF. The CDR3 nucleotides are TGTGCCAGCAGCCCCGGTCTACCTGAGGGGACCCAGTACTTC.

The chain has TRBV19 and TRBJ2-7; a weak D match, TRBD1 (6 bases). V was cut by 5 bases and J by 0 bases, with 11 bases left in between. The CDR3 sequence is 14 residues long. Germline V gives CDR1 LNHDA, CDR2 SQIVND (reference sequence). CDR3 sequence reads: CASSPQGFSYEQYF. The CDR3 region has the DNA TGTGCCAGTAGTCCTCAGGGGTTCTCCTACGAGCAGTACTTC.

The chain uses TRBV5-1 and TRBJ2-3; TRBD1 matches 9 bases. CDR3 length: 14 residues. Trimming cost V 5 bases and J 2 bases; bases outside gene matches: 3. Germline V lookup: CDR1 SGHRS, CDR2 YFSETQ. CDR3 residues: CASSRQGVTDTQYF. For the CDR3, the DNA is TGCGCCAGCAGTCGACAGGGGGTCACAGATACGCAGTATTTT. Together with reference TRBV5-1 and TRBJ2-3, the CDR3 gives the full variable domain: KAGVTQTPRYLIKTRGQQVTLSCSPISGHRSVSWYQQTPGQGLQFLFEYFSETQRNKGNFPGRFSGRQFSNSRSEMNVSTLELGDSALYLCASSRQGVTDTQYFGPGTRLTVL.